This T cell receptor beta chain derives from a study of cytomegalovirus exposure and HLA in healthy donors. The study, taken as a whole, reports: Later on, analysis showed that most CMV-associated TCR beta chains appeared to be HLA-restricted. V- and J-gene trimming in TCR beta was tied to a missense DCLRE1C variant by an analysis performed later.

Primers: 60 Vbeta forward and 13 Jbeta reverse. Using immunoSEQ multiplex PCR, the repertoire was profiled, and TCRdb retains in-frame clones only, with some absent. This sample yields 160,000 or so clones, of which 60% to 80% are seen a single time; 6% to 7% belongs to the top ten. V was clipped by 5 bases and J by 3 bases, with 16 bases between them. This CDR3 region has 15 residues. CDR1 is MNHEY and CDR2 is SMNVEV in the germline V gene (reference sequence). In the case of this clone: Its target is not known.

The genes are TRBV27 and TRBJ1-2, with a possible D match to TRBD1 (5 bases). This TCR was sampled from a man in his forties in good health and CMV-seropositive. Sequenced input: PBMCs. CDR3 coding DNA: TGTGCCAGCAGTCAAGGACACGGGGGGTACTATGGCTACACCTTC. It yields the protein CASSQGHGGYYGYTF.